This T cell receptor beta chain appears in the sequencing data of a study of Graves' ophthalmopathy and Graves' hyperthyroidism. Study-level information: The term stable hyperthyroidism indicated an absence of ophthalmopathy within 18 months of follow-up.

Patients in the hyperthyroidism group, adults aged 18 to 65, were newly diagnosed, under 2 months' duration. The germline gives CDR1 SNHLY, CDR2 FYNNEI. The CDR3 has 14 amino acids. V lost 3 bases and J lost 7, with 16 bases in between. Study findings and constraints: Sensitivity of roughly 88% and specificity of about 81% were achieved when a 13-signature model separated ophthalmopathy from stable hyperthyroidism.

Worth noting for this clonotype: Its antigen is undetermined.

Amplifying from RNA transcripts, the study obtained TCR beta CDR3 regions. The authors performed first-round RT-PCR with HTBI primers and then a second-round multiplex PCR. TCRdb used MiXCR to reprocess the multiplex PCR reads, holding one entry per CDR3 protein. The data show around 1.1 million distinct CDR3 sequences, with about 36% seen just once and around 10% held by the top ten. This TCR was sampled from an adult man with Graves' hyperthyroidism. The specimen was peripheral blood or thyroid tissue (not recorded which). V gene TRBV2 combines with J gene TRBJ2-7; D is perhaps TRBD1 (5 bases). The CDR3 loop is CASSEGRAGREQYF. The CDR3 region has the DNA TGTGCCAGCAGTGAGGGCAGGGCAGGTCGAGAGCAGTACTTC.